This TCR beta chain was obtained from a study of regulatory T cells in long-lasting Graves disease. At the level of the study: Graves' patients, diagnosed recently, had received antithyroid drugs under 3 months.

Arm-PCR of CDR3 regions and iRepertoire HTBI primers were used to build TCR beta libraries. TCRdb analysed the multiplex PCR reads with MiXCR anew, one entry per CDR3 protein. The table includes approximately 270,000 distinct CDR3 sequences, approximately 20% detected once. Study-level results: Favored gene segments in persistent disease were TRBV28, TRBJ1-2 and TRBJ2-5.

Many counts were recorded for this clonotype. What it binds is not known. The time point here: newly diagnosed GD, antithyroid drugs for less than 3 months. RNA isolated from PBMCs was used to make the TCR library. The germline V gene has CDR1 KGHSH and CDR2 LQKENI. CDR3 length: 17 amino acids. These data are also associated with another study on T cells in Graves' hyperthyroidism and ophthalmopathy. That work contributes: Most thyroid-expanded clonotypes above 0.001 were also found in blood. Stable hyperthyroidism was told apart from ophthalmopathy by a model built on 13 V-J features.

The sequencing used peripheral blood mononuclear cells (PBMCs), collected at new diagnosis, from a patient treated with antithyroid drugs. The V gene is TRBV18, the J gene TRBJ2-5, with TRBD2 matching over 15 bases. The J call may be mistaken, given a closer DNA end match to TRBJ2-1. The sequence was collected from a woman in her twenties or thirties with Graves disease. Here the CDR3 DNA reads TGTGCCAGCTCACCAGCGGGACTAGCGGGGGGCCTAAATGAGCAGTTCTTC. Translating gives CASSPAGLAGGLNEQFF.